This TCR beta chain originates from a study of shared clonotypes between healthy human individuals. Study results and caveats: The study found roughly 5% of naive CD4 clonotypes shared across four donors.

None of the donors, who were healthy HIV-negative adults, had recently had acute infections or vaccinations. Both subsets, CD45RA+ naive and CD45RA-negative memory, were split from the CD4+ cells. To note about this clone: Its target is unknown.

TCRdb's copy holds only in-frame clones and misses some; the assay was immunoSEQ multiplex PCR. Here the sample spans about 1 million clones, roughly 80% being singletons. Per germline, CDR1 KGHSH and CDR2 LQKENI. This CDR3 contains 16 residues. V lost 0 bases and J 4 bases, leaving 13 bases between the germline ends. The sequenced sample consisted of memory CD4+ T cells sorted from blood. Subset defined: CD45RA-negative fraction. This sequence joins TRBV18 and TRBJ1-5; TRBD1 is a possible D gene (6 bases). The TCR was taken from a man aged 18 to 29 in good health. The DNA of the CDR3 is TGTGCCAGCTCACCACCGCAGACAGGAAAGAATCAGCCCCAGCATTTT. It is translated as CASSPPQTGKNQPQHF.